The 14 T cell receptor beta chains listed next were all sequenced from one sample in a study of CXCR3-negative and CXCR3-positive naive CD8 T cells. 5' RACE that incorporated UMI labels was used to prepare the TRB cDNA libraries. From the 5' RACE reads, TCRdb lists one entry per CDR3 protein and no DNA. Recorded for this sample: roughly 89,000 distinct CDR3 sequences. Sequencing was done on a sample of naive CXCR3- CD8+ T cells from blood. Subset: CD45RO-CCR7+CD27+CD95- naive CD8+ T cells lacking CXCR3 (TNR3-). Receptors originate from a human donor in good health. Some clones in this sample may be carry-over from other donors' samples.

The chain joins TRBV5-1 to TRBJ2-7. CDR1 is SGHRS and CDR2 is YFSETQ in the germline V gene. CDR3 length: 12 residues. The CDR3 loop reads CASSLAGNEQYF.

CDR3 sequence: CASSQKIDIGEGNTIYF. J is TRBJ1-3 and V is TRBV7-9. The length of the CDR3 is 17 residues. Germline CDR1 is SEHNR and CDR2 is FQNEAQ (reference sequence).

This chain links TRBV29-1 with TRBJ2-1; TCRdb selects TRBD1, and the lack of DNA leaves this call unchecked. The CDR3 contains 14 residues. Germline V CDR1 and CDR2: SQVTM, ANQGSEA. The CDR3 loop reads CSETGGSRVNEQFF.

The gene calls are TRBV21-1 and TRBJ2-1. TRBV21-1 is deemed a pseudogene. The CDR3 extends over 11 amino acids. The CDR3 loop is CASSKGLEQFF.

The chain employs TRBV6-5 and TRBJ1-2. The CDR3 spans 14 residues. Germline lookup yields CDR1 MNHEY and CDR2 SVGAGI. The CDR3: CASSYSGDLYGYTF.

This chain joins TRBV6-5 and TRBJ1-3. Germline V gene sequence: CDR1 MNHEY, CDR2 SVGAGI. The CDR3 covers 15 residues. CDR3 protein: CASSYSPDSGNTIYF.

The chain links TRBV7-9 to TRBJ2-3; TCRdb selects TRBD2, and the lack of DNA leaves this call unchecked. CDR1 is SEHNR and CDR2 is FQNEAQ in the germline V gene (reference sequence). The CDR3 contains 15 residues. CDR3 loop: CASSPWEGLTDTQYF.

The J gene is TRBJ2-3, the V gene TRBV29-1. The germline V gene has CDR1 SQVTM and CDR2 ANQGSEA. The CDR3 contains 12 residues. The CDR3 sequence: CSVEAKADTQYF.

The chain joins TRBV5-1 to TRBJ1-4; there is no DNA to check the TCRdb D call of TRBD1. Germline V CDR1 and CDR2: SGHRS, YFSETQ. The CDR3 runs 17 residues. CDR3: CASSEHGRDATNEKLFF.

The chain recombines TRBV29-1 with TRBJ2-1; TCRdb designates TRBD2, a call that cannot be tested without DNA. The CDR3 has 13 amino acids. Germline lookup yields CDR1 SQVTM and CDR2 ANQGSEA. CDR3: CSVEWRERNEQFF.

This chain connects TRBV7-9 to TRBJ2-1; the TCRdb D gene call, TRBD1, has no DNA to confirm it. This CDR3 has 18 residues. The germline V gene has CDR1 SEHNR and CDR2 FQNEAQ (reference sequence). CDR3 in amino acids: CASSSNIQGQESVYEQFF. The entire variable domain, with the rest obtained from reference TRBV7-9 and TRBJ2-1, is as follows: DTGVSQNPRHKITKRGQNVTFRCDPISEHNRLYWYRQTLGQGPEFLTYFQNEAQLEKSRLLSDRFSAERPKGSFSTLEIQRTEQGDSAMYLCASSSNIQGQESVYEQFFGPGTRLTVL.

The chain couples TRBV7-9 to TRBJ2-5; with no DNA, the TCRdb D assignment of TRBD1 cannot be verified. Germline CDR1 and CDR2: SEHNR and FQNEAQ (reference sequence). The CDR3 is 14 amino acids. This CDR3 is CASSPKDARETQYF.

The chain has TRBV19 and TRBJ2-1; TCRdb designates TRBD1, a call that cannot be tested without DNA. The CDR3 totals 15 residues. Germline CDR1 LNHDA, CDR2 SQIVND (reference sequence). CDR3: CASSMSQGLYNEQFF.

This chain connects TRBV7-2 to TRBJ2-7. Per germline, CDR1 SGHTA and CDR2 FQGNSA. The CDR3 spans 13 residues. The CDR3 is CASRDFTGYEQYF. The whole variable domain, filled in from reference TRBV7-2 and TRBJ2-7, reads GAGVSQSPSNKVTEKGKDVELRCDPISGHTALYWYRQSLGQGLEFLIYFQGNSAPDKSGLPSDRFSAERTGGSVSTLTIQRTQQEDSAVYLCASRDFTGYEQYFGPGTRLTVT.